This T cell receptor beta chain was obtained from a study of vaccination and CD4 T cells after COVID-19. Whole-study context: Each convalescent patient was PCR positive for SARS-CoV-2 on nasal swab; nine cases were mild and one severe. The study, taken as a whole, reports: Spike mono-reactivity held for 304 of 307 vaccine-specific clones in convalescent patients. Among those convalescent, a median roughly 90% of reactive clones emerged solely post-vaccination. In median terms, SARS-CoV-2-reactive clonotypes went from about 20 to 38, a nonsignificant rise.

Noted time point: late sampling 161 to 241 days after vaccination in a few convalescent patients. V gave up 1 base and J gave up 7 bases, with 12 bases separating them. Germline CDR1 reads SGHTS; CDR2 reads YDEGEE. This CDR3 has 15 amino acids. TCRdb redid the calling of the PCR reads with MiXCR, one entry per CDR3 protein. The sample gives about 30,000 distinct CDR3 sequences, roughly 50% of which show up once; about 5% is in the top ten. Turning to this clonotype: What it binds is not known.

The specimen was CD4+ T cells from blood, collected about 7 months after SARS-CoV-2 vaccination. This TCR was sampled from a human donor who had recovered from COVID-19. The rearrangement uses TRBV5-8 and TRBJ1-6; D uncertain. The chain's CDR3 is CASSLQRGPNSPLHF. The CDR3 nucleotides read TGTGCCAGCAGCTTGCAGCGGGGTCCAAATTCACCCCTCCACTTT. The whole variable domain, filled in from reference TRBV5-8 and TRBJ1-6, reads EAGVTQSPTHLIKTRGQQATLRCSPISGHTSVYWYQQALGLGLQFLLWYDEGEERNRGNFPPRFSGRQFPNYSSELNVNALELEDSALYLCASSLQRGPNSPLHFGNGTRLTVT.